A selection of T cell receptor beta chains follows, all from one sample in a study of T cell repertoires in cytomegalovirus infection. These receptors have no known antigen. TCRdb independently ran MiXCR on the reads; one entry per CDR3 protein. The sample consists of fewer than 950,000 distinct CDR3 sequences, approximately 32% of them appearing once. The sample in question was cultured CD8+ T cells from PBMCs, obtained from culture after CMV antigen stimulation. All receptors come from a human donor in good health (CMV status not recorded). Some clones in this sample may be carry-over from other donors' samples. The CDR3 runs from the conserved cysteine through the conserved F or W. Fields, in order: J gene, V gene, clone size, D gene, CDR3 protein, CDR3 DNA. D genes are given only for firm matches. Size is omitted from some rows. Given values are once, few, many or a class for expanded clones.

j_gene: TRBJ2-3
v_gene: TRBV27
abundance: NA
d_gene: NA
CDR3aa: CASSLGGLPPTDTQYF
CDR3nt: TGTGCCAGCAGCCTAGGAGGGTTACCACCCACAGATACGCAGTATTTT

j_gene: TRBJ2-2
v_gene: TRBV19
abundance: NA
d_gene: NA
CDR3aa: CASSTGPYTGELFF
CDR3nt: TGTGCCAGTAGTACCGGACCCTACACCGGGGAGCTGTTTTTT

j_gene: TRBJ2-1
v_gene: TRBV7-9
abundance: NA
d_gene: NA
CDR3aa: CASSSRWVPYNEQFF
CDR3nt: TGTGCCAGCAGCTCCCGGTGGGTGCCCTACAATGAGCAGTTCTTC

j_gene: TRBJ1-6
v_gene: TRBV9
abundance: few
d_gene: NA
CDR3aa: CASSVAQRSYNSPLHF
CDR3nt: TGTGCCAGCAGCGTAGCACAGCGCTCCTATAATTCACCCCTCCACTTT

j_gene: TRBJ2-5
v_gene: TRBV12-3/TRBV12-4
abundance: few
d_gene: NA
CDR3aa: CASSTTGLETQYF
CDR3nt: TGTGCCAGCAGCACGACAGGTTTGGAGACCCAGTACTTC

j_gene: TRBJ1-2
v_gene: TRBV20-1
abundance: few
d_gene: NA
CDR3aa: CSARVTGTYGYTF
CDR3nt: TGCAGTGCTAGAGTTACGGGGACGTATGGCTACACCTTC

j_gene: TRBJ1-2
v_gene: TRBV6-5
abundance: few
d_gene: NA
CDR3aa: CASSYGGASNYGYTF
CDR3nt: TGTGCCAGCAGTTACGGGGGAGCTTCTAACTATGGCTACACCTTC

j_gene: TRBJ2-3
v_gene: TRBV29-1
abundance: NA
d_gene: TRBD2
CDR3aa: CSVEEVAGHTDTQYF
CDR3nt: TGCAGCGTTGAAGAAGTAGCGGGCCACACAGATACGCAGTATTTT

j_gene: TRBJ2-7
v_gene: TRBV7-2
abundance: many
d_gene: NA
CDR3aa: CASSPTFRDVRLEQYF
CDR3nt: TGTGCCAGCAGCCCCACATTCCGGGACGTCCGATTGGAGCAGTACTTC

j_gene: TRBJ2-7
v_gene: TRBV27
abundance: many
d_gene: TRBD1
CDR3aa: CASSLQQGFTYEQYF
CDR3nt: TGTGCCAGCAGTCTCCAACAGGGGTTTACCTACGAGCAGTACTTC

j_gene: TRBJ1-2
v_gene: TRBV6-5
abundance: NA
d_gene: NA
CDR3aa: CASSPNRTPFGGYTF
CDR3nt: TGTGCCAGCAGTCCGAATCGAACCCCTTTCGGAGGCTACACCTTC

j_gene: TRBJ1-5
v_gene: TRBV27
abundance: many
d_gene: TRBD1
CDR3aa: CASSFYRTGRSNQPQHF
CDR3nt: TGTGCCAGCAGTTTTTATAGGACAGGGAGGAGCAATCAGCCCCAGCATTTT

j_gene: TRBJ2-2
v_gene: TRBV7-2
abundance: many
d_gene: NA
CDR3aa: CATTNTGELFF
CDR3nt: TGTGCCACCACTAACACCGGGGAGCTGTTTTTT

j_gene: TRBJ2-6
v_gene: TRBV6-5
abundance: NA
d_gene: NA
CDR3aa: CASSLSGTNVLTF
CDR3nt: TGTGCCAGCAGTTTATCTGGGACCAACGTCCTGACTTTC

j_gene: TRBJ2-3
v_gene: TRBV7-6
abundance: NA
d_gene: NA
CDR3aa: CASSHSVGPPDTQYF
CDR3nt: TGTGCCAGCAGCCATAGCGTGGGGCCCCCAGATACGCAGTATTTT

j_gene: TRBJ2-3
v_gene: TRBV6-2/TRBV6-3
abundance: NA
d_gene: NA
CDR3aa: CASRRGRGSTDTQYF
CDR3nt: TGTGCCAGCAGACGAGGCCGGGGCAGCACAGATACGCAGTATTTT

j_gene: TRBJ2-3
v_gene: TRBV7-9
abundance: many
d_gene: NA
CDR3aa: CASSLVSGTTSTDTQYF
CDR3nt: TGTGCCAGCAGCTTAGTATCCGGGACCACAAGCACAGATACGCAGTATTTT

j_gene: TRBJ2-3
v_gene: TRBV9
abundance: once
d_gene: NA
CDR3aa: CASSVALRGHTQYF
CDR3nt: TGTGCCAGCAGCGTAGCGCTACGGGGGCATACGCAGTATTTT

j_gene: TRBJ1-1
v_gene: TRBV20-1
abundance: NA
d_gene: NA
CDR3aa: CSARSGQLNTEAFF
CDR3nt: TGCAGTGCTAGATCCGGACAGTTGAACACTGAAGCTTTCTTT

j_gene: TRBJ2-4
v_gene: TRBV7-9
abundance: once
d_gene: NA
CDR3aa: CGVLAKNIQYF
CDR3nt: TGTGGGGTTTTAGCCAAAAACATTCAGTACTTC

j_gene: TRBJ1-3
v_gene: TRBV10-3
abundance: few
d_gene: NA
CDR3aa: CAIRHTSRSGNTIYF
CDR3nt: TGTGCCATCCGACATACCTCGCGCTCTGGAAACACCATATATTTT